This T cell receptor beta chain was sequenced in a study of vaccination effects on CD4 cells after COVID-19. To note about this clone: As yet, its antigen is unknown.

Expansion of antigen-specific CD4+ T cells with viral peptide pools was carried out by the ViraFEST assay before sequencing. After around nine days in culture, the CD4+ T cells were isolated. Each participant was administered two doses of either the BNT162b2 or the mRNA-1273 vaccine. CDR1 is LGHDT, CDR2 YNNKEL, per germline (reference sequence). The V gene lost 3 bases and the J gene lost 6 bases, with 14 bases spanning the gap. There are 14 residues in the CDR3. Sequenced by immunoSEQ multiplex PCR; TCRdb stores in-frame clones only, minus some. Of tens of thousands of clones listed, roughly four fifths are singletons.

The material was CD4+ T cells from PBMCs cultured with HCoV-NL63 spike peptides, obtained after COVID-19 vaccination. The clonotype was recovered from a human donor who received a COVID-19 vaccine. Some clones in this sample may be carry-over from other donors' samples. The chain joins TRBV3-1 (or the pseudogene TRBV3-2) to TRBJ1-2; D is perhaps TRBD1 (6 bases). The CDR3 loop reads CASSQVGGRDGYTF. The DNA for the CDR3 is TGTGCCAGCAGCCAGGTCGGGGGCCGCGATGGCTACACCTTC.